This TCR beta chain comes out of a study of T cells after yellow fever vaccination. The study, taken as a whole, reports: Subsequent to the booster, the majority of primary-vaccination clones reappeared (around 95% CD4, 85% to 90% CD8).

A single record per CDR3 protein comes from TCRdb applying MiXCR to the 5' RACE reads. The sample has approximately 260,000 distinct CDR3 sequences; roughly 13% are singletons. This clonotype has a handful of counts. What it binds is unknown. Germline values: CDR1 SGHTA, CDR2 FQGNSA. CDR3 length equals 14 residues. The V and J ends lost 5 bases and 6 bases respectively, with 17 bases between them. This clonotype was obtained from a man aged 25 to 45 who received the YFV17D yellow fever vaccine. The source material was CD4+ T cells sorted from PBMCs, sampled 45 days after the yellow fever booster vaccination. The chain joins TRBV7-2 to TRBJ2-7, with D possibly TRBD2 on 5 matching bases. The CDR3 region is CASSAGRLEGEQYF. In DNA form, the CDR3 reads TGTGCCAGCAGCGCGGGCCGTCTTGAAGGCGAGCAGTACTTC.